These 4 T cell receptor beta chains came from one sample sequenced in a study of CD8+ T cells in alopecia areata. Extraction of RNA preceded its reverse transcription into cDNA, which served as the sequencing template. Clones were read by immunoSEQ multiplex PCR, and TCRdb kept only the in-frame ones, dropping some. Here the sample spans about 130,000 clones, about 46% being singletons. The sequencing here drew on CD8+ T cells sorted from blood, taken at week 0. All receptors come from a human donor with alopecia areata.

The count of this clone is one. J is TRBJ2-1 and V is TRBV6-1; D uncertain. The CDR3 contains 13 residues. V lost 7 bases and J lost 6, with 13 bases in between. Germline CDR1 is MNHNS and CDR2 is SASEGT. The CDR3 spells CASTPLIINEQFF. The CDR3 DNA follows: TGTGCCAGCACCCCCCTAATCATCAATGAGCAGTTCTTC.

A single count supports this clone. The gene calls are TRBV9 and TRBJ2-1, with a weak D call TRBD2 (5 bases). The V end was cut by 3 bases, the J end by 4 bases, with 17 bases between. The CDR3 consists of 16 residues. The germline gives CDR1 SGDLS, CDR2 YYNGEE. The CDR3 loop reads CASSGKILGLYNEQFF. DNA of the CDR3: TGTGCCAGCAGCGGGAAGATACTAGGGCTTTACAATGAGCAGTTCTTC. Full variable domain (missing parts from reference TRBV9 and TRBJ2-1): DSGVTQTPKHLITATGQRVTLRCSPRSGDLSVYWYQQSLDQGLQFLIQYYNGEERAKGNILERFSAQQFPDLHSELNLSSLELGDSALYFCASSGKILGLYNEQFFGPGTRLTVL.

This clone was seen only a few times. This chain uses TRBV30 with TRBJ2-7, with 10 bases aligning to TRBD1. The germline CDR1 and CDR2 sequences are GTSNPN and SVGIG (reference sequence). The CDR3 runs 16 residues. V trimming: 2 bases; J trimming: 1 base; junction bases outside the gene matches: 8. The CDR3 here is CAWSLRDRGGSYEQYF. The DNA of the CDR3 is TGTGCCTGGAGTCTTCGGGACAGGGGAGGTTCCTACGAGCAGTACTTC.

The V call is TRBV6-5, the J call TRBJ1-5; 8 bases are a match to TRBD1. Germline assignment: CDR1 MNHEY and CDR2 SVGAGI. V shed 2 bases and J 6 bases; nucleotides not matched to a gene: 0. The CDR3 loop spans 13 amino acids. CDR3 amino acids: CASSYGQGQPQHF. The CDR3 DNA sequence: TGTGCCAGCAGTTACGGACAGGGTCAGCCCCAGCATTTT.